This T cell receptor beta chain was retrieved from a study of Graves' ophthalmopathy and Graves' hyperthyroidism listed by TCRdb under 2018. Regarding the study in general: Hyperthyroidism was considered stable if no progression to ophthalmopathy occurred within 18 months of follow-up. An independent validation cohort was composed of some 19 hyperthyroidism patients and 17 patients who later progressed from hyperthyroidism to ophthalmopathy. A discovery set of 95 to 100 patients (under 45 ophthalmopathy, about 59 stable hyperthyroidism) was enrolled to explore V-J signatures distinguishing ophthalmopathy from hyperthyroidism. T-cell repertoires of thyroid tissue and blood were compared in about six hyperthyroidism patients. The study used signatures of the TCR beta repertoire to tell Graves' ophthalmopathy apart from Graves' hyperthyroidism and to predict which patients would progress to ophthalmopathy. In total, 135 blood samples were TCR-sequenced: approximately 42 ophthalmopathy, 80 or so hyperthyroidism and some 17 hyperthyroidism-to-ophthalmopathy patients. Following sampling, methimazole starting at 30 mg daily was administered to hyperthyroidism patients, and high-dose intravenous methylprednisolone was administered to ophthalmopathy patients. The paper as a whole reports these results and caveats: In cross-validation, the 13-signature model distinguished ophthalmopathy from stable hyperthyroidism with about 90% sensitivity and about 84% specificity, and in the test set the corresponding values were roughly 80% and 76%. Most expanded thyroid clonotypes with a frequency above 0.001 also appeared in blood, which suggests that blood repertoires may reflect the immune response in the thyroid. In validation, the model predicted ophthalmopathy progression with nearly 71% sensitivity and around 72% specificity; around twelve predicted patients were CT-confirmed with GO in a median of roughly 6.8 months. Sample size was not statistically predetermined, and group allocation was not concealed from the investigators.

For repertoire sequencing, the TCR beta CDR3 regions were amplified from RNA transcripts. HTBI primers and the Qiagen OneStep RT-PCR kit were used in a first-round RT-PCR, which was followed by a second-round multiplex PCR, size selection and purification. Sequencing of the libraries was carried out on an Illumina HiSeq2000 in paired-end mode with 100 bp reads. Per the authors' processing: Reads were processed with SOAPnuke, discarding reads with adapters, uncalled bases, mean Phred below 15, or no exact constant-primer or identifier match. High-quality paired reads were merged with COPE v1.2.5. Each unique nucleotide sequence was treated as a clonotype, and MiTCR v1.1 was used to align the clonotypes to the IMGT TRB V, D and J references. Only V-J combinations with frequency above 0.0001 were analysed, covering more than 99% of repertoires. For each V-J combination, a TCR clonal expansion and chaos score was defined as F50 clonal expansion divided by the chaos observed in the TCRdist matrix. Welch's t-statistics and random forest were used to reduce features to approximately 13 V-J combinations, which were fed into a naive Bayes classifier. Thyroid-blood repertoire similarity was quantified with the Morisita-Horn index. TCRdb reprocessed the public reads (quality trimming at Q25 with fastp, clone calling with MiXCR) and kept in-frame beta chains. Here each entry gathers all rows of one CDR3 protein and keeps the most common genes and DNA. It is TCRdb's table, rather than the study itself, that gives the V and J calls and clone size. The sample yields over a million distinct CDR3 sequences; about two fifths were counted once. Over 8.5% of the sample belongs to the ten largest clones.

Hyperthyroidism patients were newly diagnosed, with disease duration under 2 months, and aged 18 to 65 years. Anyone with other autoimmune diseases, uncontrolled infections, pregnancy or lactation was excluded from the study. Diagnosis relied on clinical symptoms, serum thyroxine, TRAb, thyroid ultrasound and orbital computed tomography. Total RNA was extracted with Trizol reagent and quality-checked on an Agilent 2100 Bioanalyzer. As regards this clonotype: Its antigen target is currently unknown. No much larger clone exists at a distance of one base, and base qualities are not known.

The CDR3 runs 15 residues from the cysteine to the phenylalanine. This entry keeps only the CDR3 DNA: 45 bases, framed from base 1. Cut back by 3 bases and 6 bases, the V and J ends lie 20 bases apart. Via the germline V gene, CDR1 is SQVTM and CDR2 ANQGSEA. What was sequenced was peripheral blood or thyroid tissue (not recorded which). This sequence uses TRBV29-1 and TRBJ2-5; a tentative D match to TRBD1 spans 5 bases. The sequence was collected from an adult man with Graves' hyperthyroidism. The CDR3 region has the sequence CSVESEGVGQKTQYF. The base sequence is TGCAGCGTTGAGAGTGAAGGGGTGGGGCAAAAGACCCAGTACTTC.